This TCR beta chain was profiled in a study of CD8+CD57+ T cells in acquired aplastic anemia. For the study at large: Roughly 3 ug was the average amount of DNA from sorted CD4+ and CD8+ cells. Average CD4+ read depth in healthy donors was some 9.9 million reads.

CDR3 and TCR beta VDJ profiling relied on genomic DNA as the template. TCRdb ran MiXCR on the reads and lists one entry per CDR3 protein. Among about 130,000 distinct CDR3 sequences listed, around 41% were seen once. Study findings and constraints: Any difference that existed in CD8+ Simpson's diversity between patients and controls was not significant. Patients and controls had in common twenty-nine CD8+ CDR3 sequences.

On this clonotype itself: Its antigen remains unknown.

V was trimmed by 1 base and J by 6 bases, leaving 16 bases between them. Looked up from germline, CDR1 is LGHDT and CDR2 is YNNKEL (reference sequence). This CDR3 region has 15 residues. The sequence was collected from a human donor in good health, serving as a control. Sequenced material: sorted CD4+, CD8+, or CD8+CD57+ T cells (not recorded which) from PBMCs. This chain uses TRBV3-1 with TRBJ2-7, with D perhaps given as TRBD1 or TRBD2 (5 bases each). Here the CDR3 DNA reads TGTGCCAGCAGCCAAGTCGGGACGGATACATCCGAGCAGTACTTC. This translates into CASSQVGTDTSEQYF.